This TCR beta chain originates from a study of blood T cells in healthy people across ages. Through a sample-barcoded 5' primer and a J-beta primer mix, a second PCR was run for about 6 to 11 cycles. TCRdb reprocessed the 5' RACE reads with MiXCR, giving one entry per CDR3 protein. Here the sample spans about a million distinct CDR3 sequences, about 51% being singletons. This clonotype came up a few times. The antigen is undetermined. Overall study results and limits: Both higher diversity and more naive CD4+ cells marked long-lived donors when set against aged donors. Estimates based on one million T cells were treated as lower bounds.

V lost 6 bases and J lost 13, with 16 bases in between. There are 11 residues in the CDR3. Germline CDR1 is DFQATT and CDR2 is SNEGSKA (reference sequence). Each donor had roughly 10 milliliters of peripheral blood drawn. The TCR sequence derives from a woman aged 55-70 years in good health. The sequenced sample was blood. The V and J genes are TRBV20-1 and TRBJ2-1, with D perhaps matching TRBD2 (5 bases). CDR3 DNA: TGCAGTGCCCATCTAGCCACCCAACAGTTCTTC. It is translated as CSAHLATQQFF.